The rows below give T cell receptor beta chains drawn from one sample of a study of T cell repertoires in cytomegalovirus infection. From the reads, TCRdb called clonotypes with MiXCR, one entry per CDR3 protein. This sample has around 240,000 distinct CDR3 sequences; roughly 22% occur once, and the top ten carry around a sixth. The sequencing sample was made of CD8+ T cells from PBMCs. These receptors were taken from a human donor in good health (CMV status not recorded). Some clones in this sample may be carry-over from other donors' samples. Both conserved end residues are part of each CDR3. Fields, in order: D gene, J gene, CDR3 length, clone size, V gene, CDR3 protein, CDR3 DNA. The D gene is left open where the match is weak. A row's size may be missing; if present it is once, few, many or a size class.

d_call: TRBD1; j_call: TRBJ2-4; cdr3_length: 13; clone_size: -; v_call: TRBV27; cdr3_aa: CASSYAGGNIQYF; cdr3_nt: TGTGCCAGCAGTTATGCAGGGGGAAACATTCAGTACTTC
d_call: TRBD1; j_call: TRBJ2-1; cdr3_length: 17; clone_size: -; v_call: TRBV10-3; cdr3_aa: CAISESRGQVISNEQFF; cdr3_nt: TGTGCCATCAGTGAGTCGAGGGGACAGGTGATCTCCAATGAGCAGTTCTTC
d_call: TRBD1; j_call: TRBJ1-4; cdr3_length: 15; clone_size: -; v_call: TRBV20-1; cdr3_aa: CSARETGQPNEKLFF; cdr3_nt: TGCAGTGCTAGAGAAACGGGACAGCCTAATGAAAAACTGTTTTTT
d_call: TRBD1; j_call: TRBJ2-4; cdr3_length: 19; clone_size: -; v_call: TRBV28; cdr3_aa: CASSFYPTLTGFRENIQYF; cdr3_nt: TGTGCCAGCAGCTTTTACCCGACGCTGACAGGGTTCAGGGAAAACATTCAGTACTTC
d_call: TRBD1; j_call: TRBJ1-3; cdr3_length: 16; clone_size: -; v_call: TRBV2; cdr3_aa: CASIRSWTGVGNTIYF; cdr3_nt: TGTGCCAGCATCAGATCGTGGACAGGGGTTGGAAACACCATATATTTT
d_call: -; j_call: TRBJ1-1; cdr3_length: 13; clone_size: -; v_call: TRBV28; cdr3_aa: CASSKGTAGRAFF; cdr3_nt: TGTGCCAGCAGCAAGGGTACTGCGGGAAGAGCTTTCTTT
d_call: TRBD2; j_call: TRBJ2-5; cdr3_length: 19; clone_size: few; v_call: TRBV6-1; cdr3_aa: CASSEAGPLSGGRGETQYF; cdr3_nt: TGTGCCAGCAGTGAAGCGGGTCCCCTAAGCGGGGGCCGAGGAGAGACCCAGTACTTC
d_call: -; j_call: TRBJ2-7; cdr3_length: 13; clone_size: -; v_call: TRBV19; cdr3_aa: CASTHQGGDEQYF; cdr3_nt: TGTGCCAGTACCCATCAGGGGGGGGACGAGCAGTACTTC
d_call: -; j_call: TRBJ1-5; cdr3_length: 15; clone_size: many; v_call: TRBV6-5; cdr3_aa: CASRVALRSNQPQHF; cdr3_nt: TGTGCCAGCAGGGTGGCCCTGCGTAGCAATCAGCCCCAGCATTTT
d_call: -; j_call: TRBJ2-1; cdr3_length: 18; clone_size: -; v_call: TRBV9; cdr3_aa: CASSVDEDRRNSYNEQFF; cdr3_nt: TGTGCCAGCAGCGTAGATGAGGACAGACGAAATTCCTACAATGAGCAGTTCTTC
d_call: -; j_call: TRBJ2-1; cdr3_length: 15; clone_size: many; v_call: TRBV7-9; cdr3_aa: CASSPRASAYNEQFF; cdr3_nt: TGTGCCAGCAGCCCCCGAGCTAGCGCCTACAATGAGCAGTTCTTC
d_call: -; j_call: TRBJ2-1; cdr3_length: 12; clone_size: -; v_call: TRBV6-2/TRBV6-3; cdr3_aa: CASSVVSNEQFF; cdr3_nt: TGTGCCAGCAGTGTTGTCTCCAATGAGCAGTTCTTC
d_call: TRBD2; j_call: TRBJ2-1; cdr3_length: 16; clone_size: medium-sized; v_call: TRBV7-2; cdr3_aa: CASSAGSGGIRNEQFF; cdr3_nt: TGTGCCAGCAGCGCCGGTAGCGGGGGTATTAGGAATGAGCAGTTCTTC
d_call: -; j_call: TRBJ2-7; cdr3_length: 13; clone_size: -; v_call: TRBV19; cdr3_aa: CASSLRASYEQYF; cdr3_nt: TGTGCCAGTAGTCTCCGGGCATCCTACGAGCAGTACTTC
d_call: TRBD1; j_call: TRBJ2-5; cdr3_length: 14; clone_size: -; v_call: TRBV2; cdr3_aa: CASSSLTGEETQYF; cdr3_nt: TGTGCCAGCAGCTCTTTGACAGGGGAAGAGACCCAGTACTTC
d_call: -; j_call: TRBJ1-1; cdr3_length: 14; clone_size: few; v_call: TRBV19; cdr3_aa: CASSIGVPNTEAFF; cdr3_nt: TGTGCCAGTAGTATAGGGGTGCCGAACACTGAAGCTTTCTTT
d_call: TRBD1; j_call: TRBJ1-1; cdr3_length: 15; clone_size: many; v_call: TRBV12-3/TRBV12-4; cdr3_aa: CASRPLTGWNTEAFF; cdr3_nt: TGTGCCAGCAGACCATTGACAGGGTGGAACACTGAAGCTTTCTTT
d_call: -; j_call: TRBJ2-7; cdr3_length: 13; clone_size: -; v_call: TRBV10-3; cdr3_aa: CAISEGRAVEQYF; cdr3_nt: TGTGCCATCAGTGAAGGCAGGGCCGTCGAGCAGTACTTC
d_call: -; j_call: TRBJ1-2; cdr3_length: 13; clone_size: few; v_call: TRBV28; cdr3_aa: CASSREPDYGYTF; cdr3_nt: TGTGCCAGCAGCAGGGAGCCGGACTATGGCTACACCTTC
d_call: -; j_call: TRBJ1-2; cdr3_length: 13; clone_size: few; v_call: TRBV10-3; cdr3_aa: CAISDDGHYGYTF; cdr3_nt: TGTGCCATCAGTGACGACGGACACTATGGCTACACCTTC
d_call: TRBD2; j_call: TRBJ2-7; cdr3_length: 14; clone_size: few; v_call: TRBV2; cdr3_aa: CASTGPAGDYEQYF; cdr3_nt: TGTGCCAGCACCGGGCCAGCGGGGGACTACGAGCAGTACTTC
d_call: -; j_call: TRBJ1-1; cdr3_length: 13; clone_size: many; v_call: TRBV7-6; cdr3_aa: CASSLRGDTEAFF; cdr3_nt: TGTGCCAGCAGCCTCCGGGGGGACACTGAAGCTTTCTTT